One sample yielded the 15 T cell receptor beta chains listed below, sequenced in a study of T-cell reconstitution after alpha-beta-depleted transplantation in children. Library preparation (for TCRbeta) was performed with unique molecular identifiers. MiXCR, applied by TCRdb to the PCR reads, yields one record per CDR3 protein. This table has fewer than 750,000 distinct CDR3 sequences, more than 20% appearing once. The sample in question was PBMCs, mostly from graft donor cells, obtained 360 days after TCRalphabeta/CD19-depleted stem cell transplant. All receptors derive from a boy under three years old who had a stem cell transplant for acute myeloid leukemia, so the T cells may come from the graft donor.

The chain joins TRBV5-1 to TRBJ2-7, with TRBD2 matching over 11 bases. Per germline, CDR1 SGHRS and CDR2 YFSETQ. Trimming at V came to 3 bases and at J to 4 bases, leaving 12 bases not matched to a gene. The length of the CDR3 is 17 residues. CDR3 sequence reads: CASSSRQGGTSGYEQYF. The CDR3 DNA is TGCGCCAGCAGCTCAAGACAGGGTGGGACTAGCGGATACGAGCAGTACTTC.

The chain joins TRBV10-1 to TRBJ2-5; D ambiguous. CDR3 length equals 13 residues. V was cut by 3 bases and J by 2 bases, with 7 bases left in between. The germline gives CDR1 WNHNN, CDR2 SYGVQD (reference sequence). The chain's CDR3 is CASSDGVQETQYF. The DNA for the CDR3 is TGCGCCAGCAGTGATGGGGTACAAGAGACCCAGTACTTC.

This clonotype came up a few times. The chain is built from TRBV6-5 and TRBJ2-3; 8 bases align to TRBD2. In germline, CDR1 is MNHEY, CDR2 SVGAGI. V gave up 3 bases and J gave up 0 bases; unmatched junction bases: 14. CDR3 length equals 19 residues. For the CDR3, the DNA is TGTGCCAGCAGTTATGGAGCGGGGGATTTGTCGGGAAGCACAGATACGCAGTATTTT. This gives the protein CASSYGAGDLSGSTDTQYF.

A few counts support this clonotype. V and J are TRBV29-1 and TRBJ1-5; tentative D call: TRBD1 (5 bases). The V and J ends lost 4 bases and 0 bases respectively, with 19 bases between them. CDR1 is SQVTM, CDR2 ANQGSEA, per germline. The CDR3 runs 17 residues. The CDR3 is CSVVRATRPYSNQPQHF. The CDR3 DNA follows: TGCAGCGTTGTCAGGGCCACCCGTCCCTATAGCAATCAGCCCCAGCATTTT.

This clonotype occurred many times. In nucleotides, the CDR3 is TGTGCCAGCAGTTTAGGTGGGGCCAACGAGCAGTACTTC. It specifies CASSLGGANEQYF. The chain links TRBV12-3 or TRBV12-4 to TRBJ2-7, with a weak D call TRBD1 (5 bases). There are 13 residues in the CDR3. V lost 1 base and J lost 5, with 9 bases in between.

This clonotype was seen at least ten times. The V and J genes are TRBV3-1 and TRBJ1-1, with 9 bases that match TRBD1. There are 15 residues in the CDR3. Germline V gives CDR1 LGHDT, CDR2 YNNKEL (reference sequence). Trimming removed 3 bases from V and 3 bases from J; junction bases left unmatched: 5. CDR3 in amino acids: CASSQGQGGDTEAFF. As DNA, the CDR3 is TGTGCCAGCAGCCAGGGACAGGGAGGAGACACTGAAGCTTTCTTT.

The table lists this clonotype with many counts. The chain carries TRBV20-1 and TRBJ1-2, with TRBD1 matching over 10 bases. The germline V gene encodes CDR1 DFQATT and CDR2 SNEGSKA (reference sequence). Unmatched junction bases numbered 7, after V lost 1 base and J lost 2 bases. The CDR3 is 16 residues long. This CDR3 is CSARALGTGENYGYTF. Here the CDR3 DNA reads TGCAGTGCTAGAGCTTTGGGGACAGGGGAGAACTATGGCTACACCTTC.

The rearrangement links TRBV20-1 to TRBJ2-3; no firm D call. Germline V CDR1 and CDR2: DFQATT, SNEGSKA (reference sequence). The CDR3 runs 12 residues. V was pared by 5 bases and J by 1 base, with 7 bases between. This CDR3 is CSALVGTDTQYF. For the CDR3, the DNA is TGCAGTGCTCTCGTGGGCACAGATACGCAGTATTTT.

In this sample, this clonotype turned up many times. The V and J genes are TRBV5-1 and TRBJ2-4, with 9 bases fitting TRBD2. Germline loops: CDR1 SGHRS, CDR2 YFSETQ. The CDR3 is 16 residues long. J lost 0 bases, V lost 0 bases, and 1 base had no gene match. CDR3 in DNA: TGCGCCAGCAGCTTGGATAGCGGGGGAGCCAAAAACATTCAGTACTTC. This translates into CASSLDSGGAKNIQYF.

This clonotype was picked up many times. The chain recombines TRBV7-8 with TRBJ2-7, with D tentatively TRBD2 (6 bases). CDR1 is SGHVS, CDR2 FQNEAQ, per germline. With 6 bases removed from V and 0 bases from J, the gap between germline ends came to 9 bases. The CDR3 consists of 13 residues. CDR3 sequence: CASSRGSSYEQYF. Written as DNA, the CDR3 is TGTGCCAGCAGTCGGGGGAGCTCCTACGAGCAGTACTTC.

This clonotype was recorded a few times. The J gene is TRBJ2-5, the V gene TRBV28; D not certain. Germline V gene data show CDR1 as MDHEN and CDR2 as SYDVKM. This CDR3 has 14 residues. Trimming pared 6 bases from V and 5 bases from J, leaving 16 bases between. The CDR3 DNA follows: TGTGCCAGCAGACTCTCCGGTCCCACCGAGACCCAGTACTTC. Translating gives CASRLSGPTETQYF.

The genes are TRBV5-5 and TRBJ1-4; D ambiguous. V lost 5 bases to trimming and J lost 8 bases, with 19 bases between them. The CDR3 is 15 residues long. Per the germline V gene, CDR1 is SGHKS and CDR2 is YYEKEE (reference sequence). CDR3 nucleotides: TGTGCCAGCAGTTTAAGGAGGGAAGGTCGGGAAAAACTGTTTTTT. Its protein is CASSLRREGREKLFF.

The CDR3 bases are TGTGCCAGCAGTTTTCCGCTAGCGGGGGGGCAGGACACAGATACGCAGTATTTT. Protein sequence: CASSFPLAGGQDTDTQYF. The chain joins TRBV28 to TRBJ2-3; 12 bases align to TRBD2. Germline-derived CDR1 and CDR2 are MDHEN and SYDVKM. This CDR3 has 18 amino acids. J gave up 2 bases and V 3 bases, and 9 bases lay outside the gene matches. Based on the CDR3 plus reference TRBV28 and TRBJ2-3, the full variable domain is DVKVTQSSRYLVKRTGEKVFLECVQDMDHENMFWYRQDPGLGLRLIYFSYDVKMKEKGDIPEGYSVSREKKERFSLILESASTNQTSMYLCASSFPLAGGQDTDTQYFGPGTRLTVL.

The chain uses TRBV20-1 and TRBJ1-1; the D gene is possibly TRBD1 (5 bases). The CDR3 runs 15 residues. V lost 0 bases and J 0 bases, leaving 11 bases between the germline ends. Germline V CDR1 and CDR2: DFQATT, SNEGSKA (reference sequence). The CDR3 protein is CSARDYGGLNTEAFF. The CDR3 DNA reads TGCAGTGCTAGAGATTACGGGGGTCTGAACACTGAAGCTTTCTTT.

This clonotype came up a few times. V usage is TRBV7-2 and J usage is TRBJ2-1, with 14 bases identical to TRBD2. Germline V gene data show CDR1 as SGHTA and CDR2 as FQGNSA. V dropped 5 bases and J dropped 4; count of bases not matched to a gene: 4. The length of the CDR3 is 16 residues. CDR3 region: CASSQTSGGVYNEQFF. As DNA, the CDR3 is TGTGCCAGCAGCCAGACTAGCGGGGGGGTTTACAATGAGCAGTTCTTC.